A selection of T cell receptor beta chains follows, all from one sample in a study. MiXCR, applied by TCRdb to the 5' RACE reads, yields one record per CDR3 protein. The sample consists of several thousand distinct CDR3 sequences, more than 65% of them appearing once. Source material: naive CD4+ T cells sorted from blood. The receptors stem from a female donor with breast cancer. The CDR3 runs from the conserved cysteine through the conserved F or W. The D gene is left open where the match is weak.

d_call v_call cdr3_aa
- TRBV7-2 CASSAGQGRANQPQHF
TRBD2 TRBV5-1 CASSSPGLAGGFSYEQYF
- TRBV5-1 CASTPGVTDSTDTQYF
- TRBV12-3/TRBV12-4 CASSFGGTSYNEQFF
- TRBV12-3/TRBV12-4 CASSQNVGALGANVLTF
TRBD2 TRBV2 CASSLLAGQETQYF
- TRBV6-6 CASTNGGVQETQYF
- TRBV11-3 CASSHLGALEAGEQFF
- TRBV6-5 CASRYFRTDPSSYGYTF
- TRBV20-1 CSADGDRHSLNIQYF
TRBD2 TRBV4-1 CASSHPGLAGGPNSYEQYF
- TRBV7-7 CASSHARLDEQFF
TRBD1 TRBV13 CASSLGDRGNSPLHF
TRBD2 TRBV11-3 CASSRSGGTFGTQYF
- TRBV7-9 CASSLERATDTQYF
- TRBV20-1 CSARARSGARTDTQYF
- TRBV3-1 CASSQRQMNTEAFF
- TRBV7-8 CASSFVIAGLLKSGYTF
- TRBV9 CASSVATDTQYF
- TRBV4-1 CASSQDGIKRGEQYF
TRBD1 TRBV18 CASSRDSLTSVYTF
TRBD1 TRBV5-1 CASSLGGTGKETQYF
- TRBV6-6 CASSYLVGAIGNQPQHF
- TRBV29-1 CSVKTGSTDTQYF
- TRBV5-5 CASSHPRGAGELFF
- TRBV21-1 CASSQIETGLAGATNVLTF
TRBD1 TRBV28 CASRSGQGNRAYNEQFF
- TRBV30 CAWSVYPWRSQETQSF
TRBD1 TRBV7-6 CASSPRQGGSPLHF
- TRBV29-1 CSVSGSLWDGYTF
- TRBV7-3 CASSVQGSTEAFF
- TRBV20-1 CSASTGYQETQYF
TRBD2 TRBV7-2 CASTLVAGVGNEQFF
TRBD2 TRBV20-1 CSAYPFPGTSVYEQYF
- TRBV28 CASSLGRAEAFF
- TRBV6-5 CASSYSAPRGRNQPQHF
- TRBV5-1 CASSMHLNEQFF